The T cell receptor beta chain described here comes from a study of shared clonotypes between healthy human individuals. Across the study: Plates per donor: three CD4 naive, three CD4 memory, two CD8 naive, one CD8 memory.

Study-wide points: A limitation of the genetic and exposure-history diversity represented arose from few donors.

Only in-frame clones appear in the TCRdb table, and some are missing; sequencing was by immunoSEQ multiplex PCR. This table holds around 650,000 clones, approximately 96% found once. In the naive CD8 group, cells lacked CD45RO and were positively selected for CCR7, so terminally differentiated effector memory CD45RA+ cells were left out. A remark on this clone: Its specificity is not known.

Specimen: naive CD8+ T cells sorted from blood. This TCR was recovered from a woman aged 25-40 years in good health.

DNA of the CDR3: TGTGCCAGCGGATTTTCTCGCTTCAATGAGCAGTTCTTC. Translating gives CASGFSRFNEQFF. V gene TRBV6-5 combines with J gene TRBJ2-1; D gene uncertain. Germline V lookup: CDR1 MNHEY, CDR2 SVGAGI. V lost 8 bases, J lost 6 bases, and 14 bases lay in between. CDR3 length: 13 residues.